Listed here are 9 T cell receptor beta chains from one sample, sequenced in a study of T-cell memory formation after mild COVID-19. TCRdb analysed the 5' RACE reads with MiXCR anew, one entry per CDR3 protein. The table records over 450,000 distinct CDR3 sequences, roughly 22% of them present only once. Sequencing was done on a sample of PBMCs or a T cell subset sorted from them (not recorded which). The receptors originated from an adult woman who had mild COVID-19 (a few samples of this study predate the infection). Cell type and time point are not known.

In regard to this clonotype: This may be a read error: a much more frequent sequence differs by one nucleotide. The rearrangement joins TRBV2 to TRBJ2-5, with unresolved D. Germline CDR1 and CDR2: SNHLY and FYNNEI. The ends were cut back, 6 bases at V and 5 bases at J, with 7 bases in the middle. This CDR3 has 11 amino acids. CDR3: CASRIGETQYF. The CDR3 DNA reads TGTGCCAGCAGGATAGGGGAGACCCAGTACTTC.

This clonotype was detected many times. The chain has TRBV14 and TRBJ2-3, with D uncertain. This CDR3 is built from 14 residues. The V end lost 5 bases, the J end lost 5 bases, and 14 bases lay between the germline ends. Germline values: CDR1 SGHDN, CDR2 FVKESK. CDR3 sequence (DNA): TGTGCCAGCAGCTGGGTCCCAACGGGAGATACGCAGTATTTT. It yields the protein CASSWVPTGDTQYF.

In this sample, this clonotype turned up a few times. The chain is built from TRBV3-1 and TRBJ1-1; tentatively, D is TRBD1 (5 bases). CDR3 length: 16 amino acids. Trimming took off 1 base at V and 5 bases at J, with 17 bases between the two ends. Looked up from germline, CDR1 is LGHDT and CDR2 is YNNKEL (reference sequence). The CDR3 loop is CASSQGYGTGETEAFF. The CDR3 DNA is TGTGCCAGCAGCCAAGGTTATGGGACCGGGGAGACTGAAGCTTTCTTT.

The rearrangement links TRBV9 to TRBJ2-1, with 11 bases fitting TRBD2. Germline loops: CDR1 SGDLS, CDR2 YYNGEE. This CDR3 region has 16 residues. Unmatched junction bases numbered 9, after V lost 6 bases and J lost 4 bases. The CDR3 loop is CASTQGASGGYNEQFF. For the CDR3, the DNA is TGTGCCAGCACCCAGGGGGCTAGCGGGGGGTACAATGAGCAGTTCTTC.

This clonotype showed up just a few times. This chain uses TRBV14 with TRBJ2-5; tentatively, D is TRBD2 (5 bases). The V gene lost 3 bases and the J gene lost 2 bases, with 10 bases spanning the gap. Germline V lookup: CDR1 SGHDN, CDR2 FVKESK. This CDR3 has 14 amino acids. CDR3 protein: CASSHGGLQETQYF. CDR3 nucleotide sequence: TGTGCCAGCAGCCATGGAGGACTTCAAGAGACCCAGTACTTC.

This clonotype was seen only a few times. The genes are TRBV6-5 and TRBJ1-3, with 7 bases lining up with TRBD1. This CDR3 spans 15 amino acids. With 5 bases clipped from V and 0 bases from J, the junction kept 4 bases outside the gene matches. Germline CDR1 reads MNHEY; CDR2 reads SVGAGI. The CDR3 loop is CASSDRDSSGNTIYF. DNA for the CDR3: TGTGCCAGCAGTGACCGGGACAGCTCTGGAAACACCATATATTTT.

The chain couples TRBV27 to TRBJ2-2; 8 bases fit TRBD1. The germline gives CDR1 MNHEY, CDR2 SMNVEV (reference sequence). V lost 1 base, J lost 6 bases, and 7 bases stayed unmatched. The CDR3 spans 16 residues. Here the CDR3 DNA reads TGTGCCAGCAGTTTATACCGGACAGGGTGGCCCGGGGAGCTGTTTTTT. It translates to CASSLYRTGWPGELFF.

This clonotype was counted only a few times. The chain has TRBV6-6 and TRBJ1-1; 9 bases map to TRBD1. J lost 4 bases, V lost 7 bases, and 4 bases had no gene match. CDR1 is MNHNY, CDR2 SVGAGI, per germline (reference sequence). This CDR3 region has 13 residues. This CDR3 reads CASKRQGVTEAFF. CDR3 in DNA: TGTGCCAGCAAAAGACAGGGGGTCACTGAAGCTTTCTTT.

The chain uses TRBV6-5 and TRBJ2-6, with D unresolved. CDR1 and CDR2 (germline): MNHEY, SVGAGI. The CDR3 loop spans 16 amino acids. Deletions cut 4 bases from V and 2 bases from J, with 12 bases between. The CDR3 loop is CASSSSLRTGANVLTF. The CDR3 DNA is TGTGCCAGCAGTTCAAGCTTAAGAACTGGGGCCAACGTCCTGACTTTC.